This T cell receptor beta chain was identified in a study of T cells in Graves' hyperthyroidism and ophthalmopathy. The wider study: Initial diagnosis, before any treatment, was when peripheral blood was collected.

With V trimmed by 5 bases and J by 7 bases, 9 bases remained unmatched. The length of the CDR3 is 14 residues. This clonotype was found many times. Amplification yielded TCR beta CDR3 regions, with RNA transcripts as the source. Carried out on the TCR CDR3, a first-round RT-PCR used the HTBI primer set. A single record per CDR3 protein comes from TCRdb applying MiXCR to the multiplex PCR reads. The sample carries under 350,000 distinct CDR3 sequences, roughly 13% recorded once. Sequencing input: blood. This TCR was sampled from a woman in her forties with Graves' ophthalmopathy. The J gene is TRBJ2-7, the V gene TRBV12-3 or TRBV12-4, with 9 bases lining up with TRBD2. CDR3 amino acids: CASSRSGGTAEQYF. CDR3 in DNA: TGTGCCAGCAGTCGTAGCGGGGGCACCGCGGAGCAGTACTTC.